The present entry profiles one TCR beta chain with its context. The antigen is not known. TCRdb's table, derived via immunoSEQ multiplex PCR, lists solely in-frame clones and lacks some. The sample lists about 320,000 clones, over 90% seen once, with 5.7% in the top ten. These data originate in a study of brain T cells in children with intractable seizures. Trimming removed 4 bases from V and 2 bases from J; junction bases left unmatched: 7. CDR1 is SGHRS, CDR2 YFSETQ, per germline. This CDR3 region has 15 residues. Time point in this sample: blood from clinic visit 5 months post-surgery; TSC patient then seizure free. Surgery cases with the highest brain T cell transcript signatures were chosen for sequencing. At least one anti-epileptic drug was given before surgery. Study results and limitations: Clones missing pre-surgery may reflect undersampling of that blood sample. Patients' HCMV serostatus was unknown; virus specificity rests on CDR3 similarity alone.

This clonotype originated in a boy in the first two years of life with tuberous sclerosis and intractable seizures. This material consisted of peripheral blood, taken approximately 5 months after surgery. The chain employs TRBV5-1 and TRBJ2-7; 9 bases match TRBD2. CDR3: CASSLSGGPTYEQYF. The CDR3 nucleotides read TGCGCCAGCAGCCTTAGCGGGGGACCTACCTACGAGCAGTACTTC. Full variable domain (outside the CDR3, taken from reference TRBV5-1 and TRBJ2-7): KAGVTQTPRYLIKTRGQQVTLSCSPISGHRSVSWYQQTPGQGLQFLFEYFSETQRNKGNFPGRFSGRQFSNSRSEMNVSTLELGDSALYLCASSLSGGPTYEQYFGPGTRLTVT.